These 6 T cell receptor beta chains were sequenced from one sample in a study of PD-1 blockade in mismatch repair-deficient tumors. Sequenced by immunoSEQ multiplex PCR; TCRdb stores in-frame clones only, minus some. Among 60,000 to 75,000 clones listed, 88% were seen once. Sequenced material: peripheral blood, taken 52 weeks after starting pembrolizumab. Source of these receptors: an adult with mismatch repair-deficient cancer.

The chain combines TRBV5-6 with TRBJ2-7, with D tentatively TRBD2 (5 bases). V lost 4 bases and J 4 bases, leaving 12 bases between the germline ends. Germline lookup yields CDR1 SGHDT and CDR2 YYEEEE. CDR3 length: 13 residues. CDR3 nucleotides: TGTGCCAGCAGCGCGGAGGCTGCGTACGAGCAGTACTTC. Translating gives CASSAEAAYEQYF.

The chain has TRBV6-1 and TRBJ2-7; 10 bases are shared with TRBD2. CDR3 length: 16 residues. J was trimmed by 3 bases and V by 6 bases; bases with no gene match: 11. In germline, CDR1 is MNHNS, CDR2 SASEGT. The CDR3 is CASSERIAGGSYEQYF. CDR3 nucleotides: TGTGCCAGCAGCGAAAGGATAGCGGGAGGAAGCTACGAGCAGTACTTC.

This chain links TRBV7-9 with TRBJ2-7; 7 bases map to TRBD1. The CDR3 has 15 amino acids. Germline V gene data show CDR1 as SEHNR and CDR2 as FQNEAQ (reference sequence). Germline trimming cut 4 bases from V and 0 bases from J; bases unmatched to any gene: 6. CDR3 nucleotides: TGTGCCAGCAGCTCGACAGGGTCTCGCTCCTACGAGCAGTACTTC. Translating it yields CASSSTGSRSYEQYF.

J is TRBJ2-7 and V is TRBV13; 9 positions match TRBD2. V was pared by 4 bases and J by 3 bases, with 4 bases of the junction left unmatched. CDR1 is PRHDT and CDR2 is FYEKMQ in the germline V gene (reference sequence). The CDR3 loop spans 14 amino acids. The CDR3 loop reads CASSWGLAHYEQYF. The CDR3 region has the DNA TGTGCCAGCAGCTGGGGACTAGCCCACTACGAGCAGTACTTC.

This sequence joins TRBV25-1 and TRBJ1-1; D not resolved. There are 14 residues in the CDR3. Deletions cut 7 bases from V and 0 bases from J, with 12 bases between. The germline gives CDR1 MGHDK, CDR2 SYGVNS. The CDR3 reads CASKNSELNTEAFF. CDR3 sequence (DNA): TGTGCCAGCAAAAATTCAGAGCTGAACACTGAAGCTTTCTTT.

This chain joins TRBV30 and TRBJ1-2; 8 positions agree with TRBD1. The junction had 7 bases not matched to a gene; V was cut back by 7 bases and J by 3 bases. The CDR3 runs 13 residues. Per germline, CDR1 GTSNPN and CDR2 SVGIG (reference sequence). The CDR3 DNA follows: TGTGCCTCAAACCCGACAGGGGACTATGGCTACACCTTC. Its translation is CASNPTGDYGYTF.